Sequencing of this TCR beta chain was carried out in a study of neurological immune-mediated disorders. Trimming shortened V by 1 base and J by 8 bases, and 11 bases separated the two germline ends. Germline V lookup: CDR1 SEHNR, CDR2 FQNEAQ (reference sequence). The CDR3 runs to 13 residues. Stated time point: longitudinal time-point 3. This clonotype was counted at least ten times. MiXCR was run by TCRdb on the 5' RACE reads, yielding one entry per CDR3 protein. The sample has some 89,000 distinct CDR3 sequences, approximately 4.3% seen once. V gene TRBV7-9 combines with J gene TRBJ1-2, with D hard to call. Sequenced input: PBMCs. The origin of this receptor is a woman in her sixties or seventies with multiple sclerosis. The CDR3 sequence is CASSLGGEGGYTF. DNA of the CDR3: TGTGCCAGCAGCTTAGGCGGGGAAGGAGGCTACACCTTC.